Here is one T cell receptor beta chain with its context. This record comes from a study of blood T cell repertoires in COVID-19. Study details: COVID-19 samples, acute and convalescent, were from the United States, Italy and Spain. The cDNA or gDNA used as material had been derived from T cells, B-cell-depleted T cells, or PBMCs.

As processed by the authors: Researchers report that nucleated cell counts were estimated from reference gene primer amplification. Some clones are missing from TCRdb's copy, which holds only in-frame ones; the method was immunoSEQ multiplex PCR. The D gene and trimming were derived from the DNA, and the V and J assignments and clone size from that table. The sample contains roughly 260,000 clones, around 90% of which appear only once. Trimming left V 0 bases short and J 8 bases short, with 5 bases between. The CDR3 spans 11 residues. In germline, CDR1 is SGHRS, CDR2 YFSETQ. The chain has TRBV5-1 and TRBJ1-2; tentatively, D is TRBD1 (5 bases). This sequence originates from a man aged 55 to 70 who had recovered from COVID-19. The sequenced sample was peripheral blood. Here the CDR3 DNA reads TGCGCCAGCAGCTTGGACAGGGGCTACACCTTC. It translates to CASSLDRGYTF.